The 14 T cell receptor beta chains given below trace back to one sample, sequenced in a study of CD8 T cells in ankylosing spondylitis. MiXCR, run by TCRdb on the 5' RACE reads, gives a single entry per CDR3 protein. The data hold around 90,000 distinct CDR3 sequences, with around 27% observed a single time. Sequencing was carried out using blood, either unsorted or a sorted T cell fraction (not recorded which). The receptor set was obtained from a male donor with ankylosing spondylitis or in good health (not recorded which).

This sequence joins TRBV15 and TRBJ1-2, with TRBD1 matching over 7 bases. CDR1 and CDR2 (germline): LNHNV, YYDKDF (reference sequence). The CDR3 spans 15 residues. The J segment lost 7 bases and the V segment lost 0 bases, leaving 8 bases of the junction unmatched. CDR3 residues: CATSRDQGDLAGYTF. CDR3 DNA sequence: TGTGCCACCAGCAGAGATCAGGGGGACCTCGCTGGCTACACCTTC.

This clonotype has just a few counts. The chain carries TRBV4-1 and TRBJ2-7, with D hard to call. CDR1 is MGHRA, CDR2 YSYEKL, per germline. The V gene lost 3 bases and the J gene lost 2 bases, with 8 bases spanning the gap. The CDR3 contains 13 residues. The CDR3, as DNA: TGCGCCAGCAGCCAGGACCCTACCTACGAGCAGTACGTC. It encodes CASSQDPTYEQYV.

V and J are TRBV19 and TRBJ2-1, with a tentative D call TRBD2 (6 bases). Trimming removed 6 bases from V and 2 bases from J, with 11 bases in between. This CDR3 has 14 amino acids. Germline CDR1 reads LNHDA; CDR2 reads SQIVND (reference sequence). CDR3 protein: CASSLIAAYNEQFF. The CDR3 DNA sequence: TGTGCCAGTAGCCTTATAGCGGCCTACAATGAGCAGTTCTTC.

CDR3 loop: CASKIAGELDEQFF. The CDR3 bases are TGCGCCAGCAAGATAGCGGGAGAGTTGGATGAGCAGTTCTTC. The chain uses TRBV5-1 and TRBJ2-1; TRBD2 matches 9 bases. The germline gives CDR1 SGHRS, CDR2 YFSETQ. The ends lost 6 bases at V and 8 bases at J; junction bases unmatched: 9. This CDR3 has 14 residues.

This clonotype was seen only a few times. CDR3 sequence: CASSFRGSDSIQYF. Here the CDR3 DNA reads TGCGCCAGCAGCTTTCGCGGTAGCGACAGCATTCAGTACTTC. The chain is built from TRBV5-1 and TRBJ2-4; D possibly matches TRBD1 or TRBD2 (5 bases each). The CDR3 has 14 amino acids. The ends were cut back, 2 bases at V and 9 bases at J, with 15 bases in the middle. Germline V gene lookup returns CDR1 SGHRS and CDR2 YFSETQ. Full variable domain (outside the CDR3, taken from reference TRBV5-1 and TRBJ2-4): KAGVTQTPRYLIKTRGQQVTLSCSPISGHRSVSWYQQTPGQGLQFLFEYFSETQRNKGNFPGRFSGRQFSNSRSEMNVSTLELGDSALYLCASSFRGSDSIQYFGAGTRLSVL.

This clonotype was observed at least ten times. J is TRBJ2-1 and V is TRBV6-1; D gene uncertain. The CDR3 is 12 residues long. The V end was cut by 2 bases, the J end by 7 bases, with 6 bases between. Germline lookup yields CDR1 MNHNS and CDR2 SASEGT. CDR3 protein: CASSELGNEQFF. The CDR3 bases are TGTGCCAGCAGTGAACTTGGGAATGAGCAGTTCTTC.

The chain couples TRBV7-9 to TRBJ1-1; D might be TRBD1 (6 bases). The germline V gene encodes CDR1 SEHNR and CDR2 FQNEAQ (reference sequence). The CDR3 sequence is 15 residues long. The V and J ends lost 5 bases and 1 base respectively, with 14 bases between them. The CDR3 loop reads CASSILTGTNTEAFF. The CDR3, as DNA: TGTGCCAGCAGCATCCTGACAGGCACGAACACTGAAGCTTTCTTT.

The V call is TRBV7-3, the J call TRBJ1-6; D not resolved. Germline V gene lookup returns CDR1 SGHTA and CDR2 FQGTGA. Trimming pared 0 bases from V and 4 bases from J, leaving 10 bases between. The CDR3 contains 16 residues. The CDR3 nucleotides read TGTGCCAGCAGCTTAACAGGGCAGCCATATAATTCACCCCTCCACTTT. This translates into CASSLTGQPYNSPLHF. Full variable domain (remainder filled in from reference TRBV7-3 and TRBJ1-6): GAGVSQTPSNKVTEKGKYVELRCDPISGHTALYWYRQSLGQGPEFLIYFQGTGAADDSGLPNDRFFAVRPEGSVSTLKIQRTERGDSAVYLCASSLTGQPYNSPLHFGNGTRLTVT.

The chain joins TRBV7-9 to TRBJ1-1; TRBD1 matches 7 bases. CDR1 is SEHNR and CDR2 is FQNEAQ in the germline V gene (reference sequence). J was trimmed by 5 bases and V by 5 bases; bases with no gene match: 5. This CDR3 contains 13 residues. CDR3 sequence (DNA): TGTGCCAGCAGCAAACAGGGGAGTACTGAAGCTTTCTTT. It yields the protein CASSKQGSTEAFF.

The chain employs TRBV20-1 and TRBJ2-6; 8 bases agree with TRBD1. Germline V gene data show CDR1 as DFQATT and CDR2 as SNEGSKA (reference sequence). V dropped 4 bases and J dropped 2; count of bases not matched to a gene: 4. The CDR3 loop spans 15 amino acids. This chain's CDR3 is CSATDRGTGANVLTF. CDR3 nucleotide sequence: TGCAGTGCTACCGACAGGGGCACTGGGGCCAACGTCCTGACTTTC.

The rearrangement links TRBV25-1 to TRBJ2-7; D uncertain. Germline values: CDR1 MGHDK, CDR2 SYGVNS. Trimming shortened V by 3 bases and J by 3 bases, and 9 bases separated the two germline ends. The CDR3 runs to 13 residues. DNA for the CDR3: TGTGCCAGCAGTGACATTGAAGGCTACGAGCAGTACTTC. Protein product: CASSDIEGYEQYF.

V usage is TRBV5-1 and J usage is TRBJ2-1; 8 nucleotides agree with TRBD2. V lost 0 bases to trimming and J lost 3 bases; unmatched junction nucleotides: 5. CDR1 is SGHRS and CDR2 is YFSETQ in the germline V gene. The CDR3 runs to 16 residues. The CDR3 DNA sequence: TGCGCCAGCAGCTTGGTTCTAGCGGGTGACTACAATGAGCAGTTCTTC. Its protein product is CASSLVLAGDYNEQFF.

This clonotype turned up a few times. The rearrangement uses TRBV11-2 and TRBJ2-7, with unresolved D. V lost 6 bases, J lost 6 bases, and 15 bases lay in between. CDR3 length equals 13 residues. Germline CDR1 SGHAT, CDR2 FQNNGV. CDR3 sequence reads: CASSRPVDPEQYF. The DNA of the CDR3 is TGTGCCAGCAGTCGCCCGGTGGACCCCGAGCAGTACTTC. Looking up the rest from reference TRBV11-2 and TRBJ2-7 gives the full variable domain: EAGVAQSPRYKIIEKRQSVAFWCNPISGHATLYWYQQILGQGPKLLIQFQNNGVVDDSQLPKDRFSAERLKGVDSTLKIQPAKLEDSAVYLCASSRPVDPEQYFGPGTRLTVT.

This clonotype came up many times. The CDR3 DNA sequence: TGTGCCAGCAGAACCACCGGGACAGGGGGATTGGGGGAGCTGTTTTTT. It codes for CASRTTGTGGLGELFF. This rearrangement joins TRBV6-1 to TRBJ2-2; 11 nucleotides agree with TRBD1. CDR3 length: 16 residues. Germline CDR1 reads MNHNS; CDR2 reads SASEGT. Trimming cost V 6 bases and J 8 bases; bases outside gene matches: 11.